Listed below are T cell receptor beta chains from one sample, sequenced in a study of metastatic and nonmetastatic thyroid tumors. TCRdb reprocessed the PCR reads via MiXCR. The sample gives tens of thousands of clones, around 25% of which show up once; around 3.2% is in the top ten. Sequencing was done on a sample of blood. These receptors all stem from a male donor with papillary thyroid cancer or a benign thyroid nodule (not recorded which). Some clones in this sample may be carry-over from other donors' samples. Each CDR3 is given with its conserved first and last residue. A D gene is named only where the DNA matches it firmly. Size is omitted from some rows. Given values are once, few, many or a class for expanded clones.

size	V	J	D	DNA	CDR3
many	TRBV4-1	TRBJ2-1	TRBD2	TGCGCCAGCAGCCAAGATACTAGCGGGGTCCTCTCCTACAATGAGCAGTTCTTC	CASSQDTSGVLSYNEQFF
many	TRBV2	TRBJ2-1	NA	TGTGCCAGCAGGGCTAGCGTGAGCTCCTACAATGAGCAGTTCTTC	CASRASVSSYNEQFF
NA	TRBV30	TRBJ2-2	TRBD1	TGTGCCTGGAGGACCGGGACAGGTCCGAACACCGGGGAGCTGTTTTTT	CAWRTGTGPNTGELFF
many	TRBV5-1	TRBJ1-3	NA	TGCGCCAGCAGTTTCGACAGCTTTTCTGGAAACACCATATATTTT	CASSFDSFSGNTIYF
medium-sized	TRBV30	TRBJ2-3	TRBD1	TGTGCCTGGGGACAGGGGGCGAGTGATACGCAGTATTTT	CAWGQGASDTQYF
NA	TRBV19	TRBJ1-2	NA	TGTGCCAGTAGAGGGCATTCTATTCGAGGCTACACCTTC	CASRGHSIRGYTF
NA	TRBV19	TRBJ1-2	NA	TGTGCCAGTAGTAAAACTCTTGATCGGCGGGGATTCGGCTATGGCTACACCTTC	CASSKTLDRRGFGYGYTF
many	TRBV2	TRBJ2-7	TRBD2	TGTGCCAGCAGTGAAGAAGCAGCGGGAGTAACCTACTTC	CASSEEAAGVTYF
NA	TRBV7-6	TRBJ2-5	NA	TGTGCCAGCAGCTTAGTTGCCCCCCGGTACAGGGGTCGGGAGGCGGAGACCCAGTACTTC	CASSLVAPRYRGREAETQYF
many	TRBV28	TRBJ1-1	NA	TGTGCCAGCAGTCCCGGGGGGAACACTGAAGCTTTCTTT	CASSPGGNTEAFF
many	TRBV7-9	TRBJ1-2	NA	TGTGCCAGCAGCTTAAGCGGCGTCCTCCCCCCCACCTTC	CASSLSGVLPPTF
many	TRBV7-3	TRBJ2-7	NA	TGTGCCAGCAGCTTATACATGGCCCCCTACGAGCAGTACTTC	CASSLYMAPYEQYF
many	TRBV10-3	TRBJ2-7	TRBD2	TGTGCCATCAGTGAGGGAGGGAGGGCCGATTCGTACGAGCAGTACTTC	CAISEGGRADSYEQYF
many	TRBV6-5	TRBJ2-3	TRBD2	TGTGCCAGCAGGCCCCCCCTCGGGAGGTCCGACACAGATACGCAGTATTTT	CASRPPLGRSDTDTQYF
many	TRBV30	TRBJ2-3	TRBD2	TGTGTGACGGGACTAGCGGGGGAACTCCGCACAGATACGCAGTATTTT	CVTGLAGELRTDTQYF
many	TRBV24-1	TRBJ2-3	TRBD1	TGTGCCACCAGTGATTTTTCGGGGGGACAGGGTTACACAGATACGCAGTATTTT	CATSDFSGGQGYTDTQYF
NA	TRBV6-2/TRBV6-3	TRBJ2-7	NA	TGTGCCAGCAGTTACTCGGAAGGGACTTACTACGAGCAGTACTTC	CASSYSEGTYYEQYF
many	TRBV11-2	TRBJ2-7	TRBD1	TGTGCCAGCAGCCGCGGGACAGGGTTATACGAGCAGTACTTC	CASSRGTGLYEQYF
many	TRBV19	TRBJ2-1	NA	TGTGCCAGTAGTATAGCACGCCGCAATGAGCAGTTCTTC	CASSIARRNEQFF
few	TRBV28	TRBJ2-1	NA	TGTGCCAGCAGTCGATCCGTGGGGTGGAACAATGAGCAGTTCTTC	CASSRSVGWNNEQFF
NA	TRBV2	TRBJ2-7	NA	TGTGCCAGCAGTGAAGCGCGTGGCTACGAGCAGTACTTC	CASSEARGYEQYF
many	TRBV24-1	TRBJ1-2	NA	TGTGCCACCAGTGATCCCAACCTAGGACCCAAAGATGGCTACACCTTC	CATSDPNLGPKDGYTF
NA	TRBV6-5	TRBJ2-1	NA	TGTGCCAGCAGTTACAGGACAACCTACAATGAGCAGTTCTTC	CASSYRTTYNEQFF